The present T cell receptor (beta chain) was sequenced within a study of shared clonotypes between healthy human individuals. Study-level background: Each donor's CD4 naive and CD4 memory cells filled three plates apiece, CD8 naive two, and CD8 memory one.

This CDR3 region has 13 residues. CDR1 is SGHTA, CDR2 FQGNSA, per germline. Trimming shortened V by 0 bases and J by 3 bases, and 6 bases separated the two germline ends. TCRdb keeps only in-frame clones here, not all; method: immunoSEQ multiplex PCR. This sample has approximately 1,000,000 clones, with around three quarters found just once. The material sequenced was memory CD4+ T cells from PBMCs. Documented subset: CD45RA-negative fraction. This chain joins TRBV7-2 and TRBJ2-7; D might be TRBD1 (5 bases). The TCR originated in a man younger than 35 in good health. Some clones in this sample may be carry-over from other donors' samples. In DNA form, the CDR3 reads TGTGCCAGCAGCTTAGCGACAGACTACGAGCAGTACTTC. Translation gives CASSLATDYEQYF.